Following are 15 T cell receptor beta chains from one sample sequenced in a study of T cell clonality in common variable immunodeficiency. Data came from immunoSEQ multiplex PCR; TCRdb stores just in-frame clones and leaves some out. The sample yields approximately 81,000 clones, without any singletons. The sequencing sample was made of peripheral blood mononuclear cells. These receptors originate from a person aged 18 to 75 in good health.

This clone was seen a handful of times. The read terminates 3 residues ahead of where the CDR3 ends, so the germline J gene completes it. The chain employs TRBV18 and TRBJ1-5; D is possibly TRBD1 (6 bases). The CDR3 is 15 residues long. V was cut by 3 bases and J by 3 bases, with 12 bases left in between. The germline CDR1 and CDR2 sequences are KGHSH and LQKENI. The CDR3 bases that were read are TGTGCCAGCTCACCCAAGACAGGAACCAATCAGCCC. Protein: CASSPKTGTNQP. The entire CDR3 protein is CASSPKTGTNQPQHF. Variable domain in full (rest from reference TRBV18 and TRBJ1-5): NAGVMQNPRHLVRRRGQEARLRCSPMKGHSHVYWYRQLPEEGLKFMVYLQKENIIDESGMPKERFSAEFPKEGPSILRIQQVVRGDSAAYFCASSPKTGTNQPQHFGDGTRLSIL.

This clone was seen many times. The observed sequence ends 3 residues before the CDR3 terminus, with the missing tail filled in from the germline J gene. The chain joins TRBV3-1 (or the pseudogene TRBV3-2) to TRBJ2-7; 7 bases line up with TRBD1. The CDR3 length is 16 residues. Per germline, CDR1 LGHDT and CDR2 YNNKEL (reference sequence). Trimming took 2 bases from V and 0 from J; bases not matched to a gene: 7. CDR3 residues: CASSQPPTGTSYEQYF. Incomplete CDR3 DNA: TGTGCCAGCAGCCAACCTCCGACAGGGACCTCCTACGAG.

There are many counts of this clone. The read comes to an end 3 residues before the CDR3 does, leaving the germline J gene to fill in the end. The genes are TRBV4-1 and TRBJ1-5; 7 bases agree with TRBD1. The CDR3 contains 15 residues. After removal of 4 bases from V and 5 bases from J, the junction contained 8 bases not matched to a gene. Germline-derived CDR1 and CDR2 are MGHRA and YSYEKL. The CDR3 DNA, read in part, is TGCGCCAGCAGCCCACTCAATACAGGGGATCAGCCC. Encoded protein: CASSPLNTGDQP. Given in full, the CDR3 is CASSPLNTGDQPQHF.

Many counts were recorded for this clone. The read finishes 3 residues shy of the CDR3 end, and the germline J gene is used to complete it. The chain employs TRBV20-1 and TRBJ2-2; 8 bases are shared with TRBD2. In germline, CDR1 is DFQATT, CDR2 SNEGSKA (reference sequence). With 5 bases clipped from V and 3 bases from J, the junction kept 5 bases outside the gene matches. The CDR3 covers 14 residues. Partial CDR3 DNA: TGCAGTGCTGTCGGGACTAGAGACACCGGGGAG. Translated, it gives CSAVGTRDTGE. The whole CDR3 sequence is CSAVGTRDTGELFF.

Ten or more counts support this clone. The read comes to an end 3 residues before the CDR3 does, leaving the germline J gene to fill in the end. The chain joins TRBV19 to TRBJ1-2; tentative D call: TRBD1 (5 bases). The V gene's germline CDR1 is LNHDA and CDR2 SQIVND (reference sequence). CDR3 size: 16 residues. Trimming removed 5 bases from V and 6 bases from J, with 22 bases in between. The sequenced CDR3 bases are TGTGCCAGTAGTCCTGGGGGGAGGGCCCGCGATAATGGC. Its translation: CASSPGGRARDNG. The complete CDR3 reads CASSPGGRARDNGYTF.

This clone was detected ten times or more. The read halts 3 residues ahead of the CDR3 end, with the missing end drawn from the germline J gene. V and J are TRBV6-4 and TRBJ2-3; D is possibly TRBD2 (5 bases). V lost 2 bases to trimming and J lost 3 bases, with 27 bases between them. The CDR3 covers 20 residues. Germline V gene sequence: CDR1 MRHNA, CDR2 SNTAGT. Partial CDR3 DNA: TGTGCCAGCAGTGACCCTAAACTAGTCTTTTGTGTAGGACCGACAGATACG. Protein product: CASSDPKLVFCVGPTDT. Given in full, the CDR3 is CASSDPKLVFCVGPTDTQYF.

This clone appeared many times. The CDR3 end falls 3 residues outside the read, so it is completed with the germline J gene. This chain uses TRBV20-1 with TRBJ2-5, with 12 nucleotides matching TRBD2. CDR3 length: 16 residues. Germline V lookup: CDR1 DFQATT, CDR2 SNEGSKA (reference sequence). V shed 4 bases and J 3 bases; nucleotides not matched to a gene: 9. CDR3 residues: CSATIRTSGAKETQYF. The CDR3 DNA, read in part, is TGCAGTGCTACGATAAGGACTAGCGGGGCAAAAGAGACC.

This clone was observed at least ten times. The read falls 3 residues short of the CDR3 end, and the missing part is taken from the germline J gene. J is TRBJ2-6 and V is TRBV20-1; 8 bases are shared with TRBD2. Trimming at V came to 1 base and at J to 0 bases, leaving 14 bases not matched to a gene. Germline V lookup: CDR1 DFQATT, CDR2 SNEGSKA (reference sequence). This CDR3 comprises 20 residues. The CDR3 here is CSARGVVRTSYSSGANVLTF. The sequenced part of the CDR3 DNA is TGCAGTGCTAGAGGCGTGGTGAGGACTAGCTACTCCTCTGGGGCCAACGTC.

At least ten counts were recorded for this clone. Read sequence stops 3 residues before the CDR3 end, and the germline J gene provides the missing end. Other DNA sequences within the sample encode an identical CDR3. This chain connects TRBV7-2 to TRBJ2-3; TRBD1 aligns across 7 bases. V lost 3 bases, J lost 0 bases, and 0 bases stayed unmatched. There are 14 residues in the CDR3. Germline V gives CDR1 SGHTA, CDR2 FQGNSA. The CDR3: CASSLDRSTDTQYF. The sequenced part of the CDR3 DNA is TGTGCCAGCAGCTTGGACAGGAGCACAGATACG.

This clone was recorded many times. The CDR3 region is CASSPGGLTFYGYTF. The part of the CDR3 DNA that was read is TGTGCCAGCAGCCCGGGGGGCCTAACATTCTATGGC. The chain has TRBV5-6 and TRBJ1-2; tentatively, D is TRBD1 (6 bases). Read data end 3 residues before the CDR3 end; the end is taken from the germline J gene. The germline V gene has CDR1 SGHDT and CDR2 YYEEEE. Trimming removed 4 bases from V and 4 bases from J, with 17 bases in between. The CDR3 is 15 residues long.

This clone has a count of ten or more. Read coverage stops 3 residues before the CDR3 terminus; the germline J gene supplies the remainder. The chain is built from TRBV30 and TRBJ1-1; 9 nucleotides match TRBD1. Germline values: CDR1 GTSNPN, CDR2 SVGIG (reference sequence). This CDR3 is 14 amino acids long. V shed 3 bases and J 2 bases; nucleotides not matched to a gene: 4. The CDR3 protein is CAWSRDRVNTEAFF. The sequenced part of the CDR3 DNA is TGTGCCTGGAGCCGGGACAGGGTAAACACTGAA.

This clone has at least ten counts. The read ends 3 residues early relative to the CDR3; the germline J gene fills the gap. The V call is TRBV5-1, the J call TRBJ2-1; D unclear. Trimming removed 0 bases at V and 7 bases at J, with 8 bases between. The germline V gene encodes CDR1 SGHRS and CDR2 YFSETQ. This CDR3 has 13 residues. CDR3 in amino acids: CASSLVLQNEQFF. CDR3 bases read: TGCGCCAGCAGCTTGGTCCTTCAGAATGAG. Looking up the rest from reference TRBV5-1 and TRBJ2-1 gives the full variable domain: KAGVTQTPRYLIKTRGQQVTLSCSPISGHRSVSWYQQTPGQGLQFLFEYFSETQRNKGNFPGRFSGRQFSNSRSEMNVSTLELGDSALYLCASSLVLQNEQFFGPGTRLTVL.

At least ten counts were recorded for this clone. The CDR3 end lies 3 residues beyond the end of the read and is filled in from the germline J gene. V usage is TRBV12-3 or TRBV12-4 and J usage is TRBJ2-2; D is possibly TRBD1 (6 bases). V lost 3 bases, J lost 4 bases, and 15 bases lay in between. The CDR3 covers 16 residues. CDR3 DNA, as far as it was read: TGTGCCAGCAGTTTGATGTCGACAGGAGTCACCGGGGAG. It yields the protein CASSLMSTGVTGE. The whole CDR3 sequence reads CASSLMSTGVTGELFF.

This clone was counted at least ten times. The read gets to within 3 residues of the CDR3 end, and the germline J gene fills in the rest. V and J are TRBV5-6 and TRBJ1-1; perhaps TRBD1 as D (5 bases). Germline V gene lookup returns CDR1 SGHDT and CDR2 YYEEEE. Trimming took 0 bases from V and 1 from J, leaving 10 bases between them. The CDR3 covers 15 residues. The sequenced part of the CDR3 DNA is TGTGCCAGCAGCTTGGAGGCAGGGTGGAACACTGAA. Its protein product is CASSLEAGWNTE. The whole CDR3 protein reads CASSLEAGWNTEAFF.

Points on this clone: The DNA ends 3 residues before the CDR3 does, and the rest of the CDR3 is filled in from the germline J gene. The rearrangement links TRBV7-2 to TRBJ1-2, with no clear D. CDR1 SGHTA and CDR2 FQGNSA come from the germline V gene. This CDR3 region has 11 residues. The covered CDR3 bases are TGTGCCAGCAGCTTCACAGATACC. Protein sequence: CASSFTDT. The full CDR3 protein reads CASSFTDTYTF.